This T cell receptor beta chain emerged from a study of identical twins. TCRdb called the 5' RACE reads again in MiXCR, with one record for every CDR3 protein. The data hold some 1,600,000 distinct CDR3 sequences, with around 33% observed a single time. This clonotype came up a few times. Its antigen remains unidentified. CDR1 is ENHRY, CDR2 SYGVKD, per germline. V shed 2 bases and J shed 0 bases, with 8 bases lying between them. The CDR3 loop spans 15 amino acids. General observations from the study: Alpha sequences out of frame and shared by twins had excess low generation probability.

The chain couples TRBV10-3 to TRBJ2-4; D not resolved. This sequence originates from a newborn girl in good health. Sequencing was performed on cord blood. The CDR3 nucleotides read TGTGCCATCAGTGAGACGTCTTTAGCCAAAAACATTCAGTACTTC. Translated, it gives CAISETSLAKNIQYF.